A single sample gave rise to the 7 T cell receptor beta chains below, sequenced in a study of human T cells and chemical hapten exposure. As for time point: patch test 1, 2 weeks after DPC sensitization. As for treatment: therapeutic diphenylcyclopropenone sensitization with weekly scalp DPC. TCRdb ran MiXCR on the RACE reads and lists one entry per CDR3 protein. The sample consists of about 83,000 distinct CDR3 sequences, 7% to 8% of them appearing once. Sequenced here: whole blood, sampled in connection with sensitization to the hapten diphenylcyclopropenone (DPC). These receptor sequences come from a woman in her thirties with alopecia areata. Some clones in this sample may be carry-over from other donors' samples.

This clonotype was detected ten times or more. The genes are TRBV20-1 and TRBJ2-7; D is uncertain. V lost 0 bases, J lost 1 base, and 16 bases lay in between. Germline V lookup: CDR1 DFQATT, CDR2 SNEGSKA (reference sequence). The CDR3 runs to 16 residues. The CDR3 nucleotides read TGCAGTGCTAGAGATCCTGGACGGATAAGTTCCTACGAGCAGTACTTC. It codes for CSARDPGRISSYEQYF.

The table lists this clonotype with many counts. The CDR3 DNA reads TGCGCCAGCAGCCAACTAGCGGGGGGTCACCAAGAGACCCAGTACTTC. It codes for CASSQLAGGHQETQYF. The genes are TRBV5-1 and TRBJ2-5, with 12 positions matching TRBD2. The CDR3 extends over 16 amino acids. V shed 4 bases, J shed 0 bases, and the junction held 4 bases outside the gene matches. The germline gives CDR1 SGHRS, CDR2 YFSETQ.

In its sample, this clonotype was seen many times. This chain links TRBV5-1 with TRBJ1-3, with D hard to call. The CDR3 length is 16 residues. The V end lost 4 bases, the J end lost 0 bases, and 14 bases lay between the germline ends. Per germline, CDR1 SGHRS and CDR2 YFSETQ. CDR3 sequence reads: CASSPGQLYSGNTIYF. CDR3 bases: TGCGCCAGCAGCCCCGGGCAGCTTTACTCTGGAAACACCATATATTTT.

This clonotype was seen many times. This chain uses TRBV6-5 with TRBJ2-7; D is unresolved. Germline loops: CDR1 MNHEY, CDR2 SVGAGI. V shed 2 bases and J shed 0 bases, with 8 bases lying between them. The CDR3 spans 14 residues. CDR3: CASSYGRDSYEQYF. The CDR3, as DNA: TGTGCCAGCAGTTACGGTAGGGACTCCTACGAGCAGTACTTC.

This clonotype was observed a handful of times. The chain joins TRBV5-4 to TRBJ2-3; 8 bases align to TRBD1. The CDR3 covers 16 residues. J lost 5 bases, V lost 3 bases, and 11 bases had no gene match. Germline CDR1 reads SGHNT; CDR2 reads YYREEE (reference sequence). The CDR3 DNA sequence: TGTGCCAGCAGCTCCAGGGGACTCGACAGGGGAGATACGCAGTATTTT. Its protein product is CASSSRGLDRGDTQYF.

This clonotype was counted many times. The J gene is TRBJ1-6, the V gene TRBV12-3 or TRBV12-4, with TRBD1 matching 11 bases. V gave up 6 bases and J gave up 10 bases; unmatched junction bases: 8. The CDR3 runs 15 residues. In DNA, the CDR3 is TGTGCCAGCAGAAAAGGGACAGGGGGGGGGTCACCCCTCCACTTT. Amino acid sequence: CASRKGTGGGSPLHF.

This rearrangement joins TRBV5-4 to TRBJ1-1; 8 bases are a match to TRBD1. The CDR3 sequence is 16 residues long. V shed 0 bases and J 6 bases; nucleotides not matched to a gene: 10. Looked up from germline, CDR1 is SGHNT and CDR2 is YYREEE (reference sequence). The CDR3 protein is CASSLEGNRGRAEAFF. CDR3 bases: TGTGCCAGCAGCTTGGAGGGGAACAGGGGGAGGGCTGAAGCTTTCTTT.